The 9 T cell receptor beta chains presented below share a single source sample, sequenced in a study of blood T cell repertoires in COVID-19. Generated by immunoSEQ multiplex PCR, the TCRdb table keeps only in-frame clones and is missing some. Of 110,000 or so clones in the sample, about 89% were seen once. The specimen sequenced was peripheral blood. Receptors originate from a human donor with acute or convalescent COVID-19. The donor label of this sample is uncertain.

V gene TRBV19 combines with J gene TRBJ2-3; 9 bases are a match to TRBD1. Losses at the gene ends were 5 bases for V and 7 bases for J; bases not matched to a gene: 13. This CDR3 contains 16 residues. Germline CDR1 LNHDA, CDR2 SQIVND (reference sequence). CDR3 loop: CASSEGQGSDWYTQYF. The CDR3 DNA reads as TGTGCCAGTAGTGAGGGACAGGGTTCCGATTGGTATACGCAGTATTTT.

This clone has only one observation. The CDR3 region has the DNA TGTGCCAGCAGCTTAAGAGGCTCGGGCAATGAGCAGTTCTTC. It is translated as CASSLRGSGNEQFF. The genes are TRBV7-3 and TRBJ2-1; no definite D call. The CDR3 has 14 amino acids. V was pared by 1 base and J by 6 bases, with 10 bases between. Germline CDR1 is SGHTA and CDR2 is FQGTGA.

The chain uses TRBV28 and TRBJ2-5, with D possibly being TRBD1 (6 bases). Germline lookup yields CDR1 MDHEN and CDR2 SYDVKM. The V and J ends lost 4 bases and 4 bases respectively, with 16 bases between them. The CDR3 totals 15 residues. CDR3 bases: TGTGCCAGCAGTTCAGGACAGCGGTCCGGAGAGACCCAGTACTTC. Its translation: CASSSGQRSGETQYF.

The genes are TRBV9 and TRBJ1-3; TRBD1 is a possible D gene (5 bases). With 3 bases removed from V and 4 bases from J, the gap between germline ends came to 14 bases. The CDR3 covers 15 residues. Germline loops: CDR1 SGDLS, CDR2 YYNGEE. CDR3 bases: TGTGCCAGCAGCGGCGACAGTGCTCCCGGAAACACCATATATTTT. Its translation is CASSGDSAPGNTIYF.

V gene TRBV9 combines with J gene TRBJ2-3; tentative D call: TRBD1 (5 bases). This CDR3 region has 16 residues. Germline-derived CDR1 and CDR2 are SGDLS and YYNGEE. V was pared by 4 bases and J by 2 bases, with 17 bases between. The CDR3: CASSLAGRHNTDTQYF. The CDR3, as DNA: TGTGCCAGCAGCCTGGCAGGGCGTCATAACACAGATACGCAGTATTTT.

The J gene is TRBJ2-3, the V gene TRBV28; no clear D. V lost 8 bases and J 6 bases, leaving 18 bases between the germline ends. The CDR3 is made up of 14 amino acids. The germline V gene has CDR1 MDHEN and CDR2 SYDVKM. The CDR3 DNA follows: TGTGCCAGCGGCGAAGGCGGCATGTCGGATACGCAGTATTTT. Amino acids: CASGEGGMSDTQYF.

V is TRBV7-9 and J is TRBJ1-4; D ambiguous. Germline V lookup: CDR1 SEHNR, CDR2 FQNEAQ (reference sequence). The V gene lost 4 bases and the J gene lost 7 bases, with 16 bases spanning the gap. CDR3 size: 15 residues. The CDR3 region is CASSSAAGEAEKLFF. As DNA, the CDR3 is TGTGCCAGCAGCTCCGCCGCCGGGGAGGCTGAAAAACTGTTTTTT.

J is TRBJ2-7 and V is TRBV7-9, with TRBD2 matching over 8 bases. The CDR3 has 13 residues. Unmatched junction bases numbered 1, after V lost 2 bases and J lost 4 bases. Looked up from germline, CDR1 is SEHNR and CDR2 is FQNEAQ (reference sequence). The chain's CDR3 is CASSLPSGYEQYF. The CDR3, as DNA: TGTGCCAGCAGCTTACCTAGCGGGTACGAGCAGTACTTC.

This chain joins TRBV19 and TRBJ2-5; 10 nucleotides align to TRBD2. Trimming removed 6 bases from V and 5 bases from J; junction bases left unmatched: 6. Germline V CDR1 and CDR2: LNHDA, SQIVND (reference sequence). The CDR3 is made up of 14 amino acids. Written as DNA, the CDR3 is TGTGCCAGTAGACAGCGGGGGGGCCTGGAGACCCAGTACTTC. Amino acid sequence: CASRQRGGLETQYF.